The 15 T cell receptor beta chains below were found in one sample sequenced in a study of blood T cells in healthy people across ages. With a J-beta primer mix and a sample-barcoded 5' primer, a second PCR ran about 7 to 12 cycles. TCRdb passed the 5' RACE reads through MiXCR, listing each CDR3 protein once. The data contain about 680,000 distinct CDR3 sequences, 49% of them singletons. What was sequenced was blood. These receptors all stem from a woman aged 55-75 years in good health.

This clonotype has a handful of counts. Here the CDR3 DNA reads TGTGCCAGCAGTCCTGGACTAGCGGGAAGGGATGAGCAGTTCTTC. Protein sequence: CASSPGLAGRDEQFF. The rearrangement links TRBV6-1 to TRBJ2-1, with 12 bases aligning to TRBD2. Per germline, CDR1 MNHNS and CDR2 SASEGT. The length of the CDR3 is 15 residues. V trimming: 5 bases; J trimming: 8 bases; junction bases outside the gene matches: 7.

The gene calls are TRBV9 and TRBJ2-1; D is perhaps TRBD1 (6 bases). Germline loops: CDR1 SGDLS, CDR2 YYNGEE. There are 16 residues in the CDR3. The V end was cut by 0 bases, the J end by 7 bases, with 17 bases between. The CDR3 DNA reads TGTGCCAGCAGCGTAGTGGTCAGGGGCTTCGGGAATGAGCAGTTCTTC. Protein: CASSVVVRGFGNEQFF.

A few counts support this clonotype. The V call is TRBV18, the J call TRBJ1-2; D remains ambiguous. Trimming pared 2 bases from V and 4 bases from J, leaving 11 bases between. The CDR3 consists of 14 residues. The germline V gene has CDR1 KGHSH and CDR2 LQKENI. The CDR3 nucleotides are TGTGCCAGCTCACCAGAGGCGGGCAGCTATGGCTACACCTTC. Amino acids: CASSPEAGSYGYTF.

The J gene is TRBJ2-3, the V gene TRBV12-3 or TRBV12-4; D is ambiguous. This CDR3 comprises 14 residues. The germline V and J ends were trimmed by 4 bases and 3 bases, with 11 bases remaining between them. CDR3 residues: CASSYRAATDTQYF. The CDR3 DNA reads as TGTGCCAGCAGTTACAGAGCTGCGACAGATACGCAGTATTTT.

The chain combines TRBV20-1 with TRBJ2-5, with TRBD2 matching 10 bases. TRBJ2-1 matches the DNA end more closely, so the J call is doubtful. Germline V gene lookup returns CDR1 DFQATT and CDR2 SNEGSKA (reference sequence). CDR3 size: 15 residues. The CDR3 protein is CSALTGTSVINEQFF. CDR3 nucleotide sequence: TGCAGTGCCCTGACCGGGACTAGCGTAATTAATGAGCAGTTCTTC.

J is TRBJ1-4 and V is TRBV10-3; D uncertain. CDR3 size: 15 residues. CDR1 is ENHRY and CDR2 is SYGVKD in the germline V gene. V lost 2 bases, J lost 3 bases, and 10 bases lay in between. CDR3 bases: TGTGCCATCAGTGAGGCGCGGCAGGCTAATGAAAAACTGTTTTTT. Encoded protein: CAISEARQANEKLFF.

J is TRBJ1-2 and V is TRBV20-1, with 7 bases lining up with TRBD1. Per the germline V gene, CDR1 is DFQATT and CDR2 is SNEGSKA (reference sequence). CDR3 size: 15 residues. Trimming took 6 bases from V and 6 from J; bases not matched to a gene: 16. In nucleotides, the CDR3 is TGCAGTGCCCCTCGATCCACAGGGGTCGGGGATGGCTACACCTTC. This gives the protein CSAPRSTGVGDGYTF.

The sample holds a few counts of this clonotype. The genes are TRBV5-1 and TRBJ2-3, with 14 positions matching TRBD2. V shed 0 bases and J 4 bases; nucleotides not matched to a gene: 4. CDR3 length: 17 residues. Germline V gene data show CDR1 as SGHRS and CDR2 as YFSETQ. This CDR3 reads CASSLGGLAGAADTQYF. The CDR3 bases are TGCGCCAGCAGCTTGGGGGGACTAGCGGGAGCGGCAGATACGCAGTATTTT.

The chain recombines TRBV6-6 with TRBJ1-5; possibly TRBD1 for D (6 bases). Germline V lookup: CDR1 MNHNY, CDR2 SVGAGI (reference sequence). Trimming removed 8 bases from V and 14 bases from J, with 25 bases in between. This CDR3 contains 14 residues. The CDR3 DNA sequence: TGTGCCAGCTCTAAGGCGCCAGGGGTTGCCTACGAGCATTTT. This codes for CASSKAPGVAYEHF.

J is TRBJ2-5 and V is TRBV6-5; D is ambiguous. Germline assignment: CDR1 MNHEY and CDR2 SVGAGI. V dropped 8 bases and J dropped 2 bases, with 9 bases sitting between them. The CDR3 sequence is 12 residues long. The chain's CDR3 is CASWKGQETQYF. The CDR3 DNA reads as TGTGCCAGCTGGAAAGGGCAAGAGACCCAGTACTTC.

The rearrangement uses TRBV12-3 or TRBV12-4 and TRBJ2-5; tentatively, D is TRBD2 (6 bases). CDR3 length: 15 residues. V dropped 3 bases and J dropped 9 bases, with 20 bases sitting between them. The CDR3, as DNA: TGTGCCAGCAGTTTCTCCGGGACTGGAGGGGTGGCCCAGTACTTC. Translation gives CASSFSGTGGVAQYF.

This clonotype appeared a few times. The gene calls are TRBV20-1 and TRBJ2-1, with TRBD2 matching over 9 bases. After removal of 5 bases from V and 2 bases from J, the junction contained 4 bases not matched to a gene. The germline CDR1 and CDR2 sequences are DFQATT and SNEGSKA (reference sequence). The CDR3 covers 14 residues. The CDR3 coding sequence is TGCAGTGCTCAACGACTAGCGGCCTACAATGAGCAGTTCTTC. Residues: CSAQRLAAYNEQFF.

The gene calls are TRBV29-1 and TRBJ2-3; the D gene is possibly TRBD2 (5 bases). The germline V gene has CDR1 SQVTM and CDR2 ANQGSEA. Trimming removed 1 base from V and 8 bases from J, with 7 bases in between. This CDR3 comprises 11 residues. The CDR3 protein is CSVEGAGTQYF. Written as DNA, the CDR3 is TGCAGCGTTGAAGGTGCGGGTACGCAGTATTTT.

This chain connects TRBV5-1 to TRBJ2-1; D gene uncertain. The V gene's germline CDR1 is SGHRS and CDR2 YFSETQ. The CDR3 runs to 14 residues. The V end lost 0 bases, the J end lost 10 bases, and 14 bases lay between the germline ends. CDR3 nucleotides: TGCGCCAGCAGCTTGGCCTCGGCCTGGCACGAGCAGTTCTTC. It is translated as CASSLASAWHEQFF.

Comments on this clonotype: This may stem from a read error, because a much larger clone lies one nucleotide away. The chain's CDR3 is CSARERGASYEQYF. The CDR3 DNA is TGCAGTGCTAGAGAGAGAGGAGCCTCCTACGAGCAGTACTTC. This chain joins TRBV20-1 and TRBJ2-7; D unresolved. CDR1 and CDR2 (germline): DFQATT, SNEGSKA (reference sequence). The CDR3 length is 14 residues. V was pared by 0 bases and J by 0 bases, with 9 bases between.